The 2 T cell receptor beta chains given below trace back to one sample, sequenced in a study of blood T cell repertoires in COVID-19. The protocol was immunoSEQ multiplex PCR, while the TCRdb copy is restricted to in-frame clones and leaves out a portion. The data contain around 280,000 clones, 85% to 90% of them seen just once; the ten biggest clones take up less than 2%. Sequenced sample: PBMCs or T cells enriched from blood (not recorded which). Every receptor here comes from a woman aged 18-35 years with acute COVID-19.

This chain joins TRBV18 and TRBJ1-1; no firm D call. CDR1 is KGHSH and CDR2 is LQKENI in the germline V gene. V shed 2 bases and J shed 0 bases, with 13 bases lying between them. The CDR3 is 16 residues long. CDR3 protein: CASSPGQIDMNTEAFF. Here the CDR3 DNA reads TGTGCCAGCTCACCAGGGCAAATAGATATGAACACTGAAGCTTTCTTT.

This chain joins TRBV6-2 or TRBV6-3 and TRBJ2-7, with D tentatively TRBD1 (6 bases). Germline V gene lookup returns CDR1 MNHEY and CDR2 SVGEGT. V lost 4 bases and J lost 5, with 18 bases in between. The CDR3 covers 15 residues. CDR3 coding DNA: TGTGCCAGCAGTTTGAACAGTGGGGGCCCCAACGAGCAGTACTTC. Its translation: CASSLNSGGPNEQYF.